This entry features one T cell receptor (beta chain) sequence. Its cognate antigen is unknown. A second PCR, run for about 7 to 11 cycles, used a sample-barcoded 5' primer plus a J-beta primer mix. A tag from a template-switch adaptor with 12 random nucleotides marked each cDNA molecule. Every sample gave at least 2.5 million paired-end reads containing CDR3. MiXCR was run by TCRdb on the 5' RACE reads, yielding one entry per CDR3 protein. The sample includes 540,000 or so distinct CDR3 sequences, roughly 29% seen only once; the top ten take roughly 20%. This sample was included in a study of blood T cells in healthy people across ages. Total RNA was extracted at no less than 6 micrograms per sample. Study findings and constraints: As age increased, TCR beta diversity per million T cells fell in a roughly linear fashion.

Trimming stripped 1 base from V and 8 bases from J, with 17 bases between. In germline, CDR1 is SGHAT, CDR2 FQNNGV. CDR3 length: 15 residues. The sample was blood. The rearrangement uses TRBV11-2 and TRBJ1-2, with D possibly matching TRBD1 (5 bases). The receptor's source is a woman aged 70-85 years in good health. The CDR3 region has the DNA TGTGCCAGCAGCTTAGGTCGAGGGACCGGAGGGGGCTACACCTTC. This gives the protein CASSLGRGTGGGYTF.